This paragraph reports one TCR beta chain. Its target is unknown. The junction shows a germline mismatch at one end, possibly a read error. Graves' hyperthyroidism is called stable when ophthalmopathy does not progress within 18 months. Hyperthyroidism was newly diagnosed in patients aged 18 to 65 (duration under 2 months). Clinical symptoms, serum thyroxine, TRAb, thyroid ultrasound and orbital computed tomography established diagnosis. Per the germline V gene, CDR1 is ENHRY and CDR2 is SYGVKD. The CDR3 runs 16 residues. The investigators amplified TCR beta CDR3 regions from RNA transcripts. Using the HTBI primer set, a first-round RT-PCR was run on the TCR CDR3. TCRdb re-analysed the multiplex PCR reads in MiXCR, keeping a single row per CDR3 protein. The sample consists of hundreds of thousands of distinct CDR3 sequences, 15% to 20% of them appearing once. This entry is derived from a study of T cells in Graves' hyperthyroidism and ophthalmopathy.

General study points: By a 13 V-J model, ophthalmopathy was set apart from stable hyperthyroidism.

This sequence was found in a woman aged 25 to 39 with Graves' hyperthyroidism. This chain links TRBV10-3 with TRBJ2-7, with 14 bases matching TRBD2. The sequencing sample was made of blood. Here the CDR3 reads CVISSGTSGSSYEQYF. The CDR3 DNA reads as TGTGTCATCAGTAGTGGGACTAGCGGGAGTTCCTACGAGCAGTACTTC.